This TCR beta chain was identified during a study of blood T cells in healthy people across ages. General study findings and limits: Older age coincided with a roughly linear decline in TCR beta diversity per million T cells. Using unsorted PBMCs precluded a conclusive naive versus antigen-experienced comparison.

From germline, CDR1 is LGHNA and CDR2 YNFKEQ. The CDR3 loop spans 15 amino acids. The ends were cut back, 4 bases at V and 8 bases at J, with 20 bases in the middle. With regard to this clonotype: The antigen is not known.

Primed by a sample-barcoded 5' primer and a J-beta primer mix, a second PCR proceeded for about 6 to 12 cycles. A single record per CDR3 protein comes from TCRdb applying MiXCR to the 5' RACE reads. Found here are around 700,000 distinct CDR3 sequences, 25% of them singletons; the top ten hold under 10%. Separately, the same data were catalogued under a study of T cells of mothers and their children. That study adds: It was observed that no persistent microchimeric T cell clones could be detected.

The TCR originated in a boy between 10 and 17 years old in good health. Specimen: blood. V gene TRBV4-2 combines with J gene TRBJ1-2, with D perhaps TRBD1 (6 bases). The CDR3 DNA reads as TGTGCCAGCAGCCGAACCGGGACAAAGGAAAAGGGCTACACCTTC. Amino acid sequence: CASSRTGTKEKGYTF.